This T cell receptor beta chain was retrieved from a study of graft-versus-host responses after intestinal transplantation. Study-wide context: Transplants were multivisceral, liver-intestinal, or isolated intestinal. Once they had received anti-thymocyte globulin induction, all recipients took tacrolimus and steroids for three to four years.

TCRdb's copy holds only in-frame clones and misses some; the assay was immunoSEQ multiplex PCR. The sample records 80,000 to 90,000 clones, just under 95% being singletons. Overall study findings and caveats: GvH clonotypes were identified within recipient marrow, with a subset emerging first in ileum or blood.

A remark on this clone: What it binds is unknown.

Germline assignment: CDR1 SGHAT and CDR2 FQNNGV. The CDR3 consists of 12 residues. Trimming took 3 bases from V and 14 from J, leaving 11 bases between them. Sequenced material: unstimulated CD4+ T cells sorted from spleen or lymph node cells, taken before intestinal transplant. V usage is TRBV11-2 and J usage is TRBJ1-6, with D uncertain. The sequence derives from a human donor who received an intestinal transplant. The CDR3: CASSFPGQTLHF. As DNA, the CDR3 is TGTGCCAGCAGCTTCCCAGGCCAAACCCTCCACTTT.